This TCR beta chain was captured by sequencing in a study of cytomegalovirus exposure and HLA in healthy donors. Amplification used 60 Vbeta primers and 13 Jbeta primers. Some clones are missing from TCRdb's copy, which holds only in-frame ones; the method was immunoSEQ multiplex PCR. Of some 150,000 clones in the sample, roughly 77% were seen once. In the case of this clone: Its antigen is unidentified.

General study results and limits: With further analysis later on, most CMV-associated TCR beta chains appeared HLA-restricted. Overall, about 160 TCR beta chains were annotated as cytomegalovirus-associated.

The sequence derives from a man aged 25-40 years in good health and CMV-seropositive. The sequenced sample consisted of PBMCs.

CDR3 sequence (DNA): TGTGCCACCAGCATCAACAACAATCAGCCCCAGCATTTT. Residues: CATSINNNQPQHF. The genes are TRBV15 and TRBJ1-5; D is ambiguous. Between the trimmed V and J ends, which lost 4 bases and 3 bases, there was a span of 7 bases. The CDR3 runs to 13 residues. Germline CDR1 reads LNHNV; CDR2 reads YYDKDF (reference sequence).